The T cell receptor beta chain described here comes from a study of cytomegalovirus exposure and HLA in healthy donors. Findings and caveats of the study: Rarity characterized most TCR sequences, yet some public TCRs appeared in many donors. More clonal expansion characterized HLA-associated TCR beta chains than equally common others in a later analysis. An analysis done earlier found most TCR beta V segments productive about 87% or about 30% of the time.

The length of the CDR3 is 13 residues. The junction had 5 bases not matched to a gene; V was cut back by 3 bases and J by 6 bases. Germline V CDR1 and CDR2: SGHRS, YFSETQ. Points on this clone: What it binds is unknown.

PCR used 60 Vbeta primers and 13 Jbeta primers. Method: immunoSEQ multiplex PCR; TCRdb's copy keeps in-frame clones and lacks some. The sample lists 180,000 or so clones; about 75% were seen once. The rearrangement joins TRBV5-1 to TRBJ1-1; 7 nucleotides line up with TRBD1. The sequence was collected from a man in his forties in good health and CMV-seropositive. Sequenced material: PBMCs. The DNA of the CDR3 is TGCGCCAGCAGCTCGACAGGGTTTGCTGAAGCTTTCTTT. Translation gives CASSSTGFAEAFF.